The rows below give T cell receptor beta chains drawn from one sample of a study of cytomegalovirus exposure and HLA in healthy donors. The method was immunoSEQ multiplex PCR; TCRdb's version includes in-frame clones alone and lacks a portion of them. Here the sample spans some 130,000 clones, about three quarters being singletons. Sequences were obtained from PBMCs. The receptor source for this set is a human donor in good health. Each CDR3 is given with its conserved first and last residue. D genes are given only for firm matches. Clone size is stated in some rows and not others, as once, few, many or a class when expanded.

V	D	size	J	CDR3	DNA
TRBV4-2	TRBD1	few	TRBJ2-7	CASSPSWDSDYEQYF	TGTGCCAGCAGCCCATCTTGGGACAGCGACTACGAGCAGTACTTC
TRBV19	TRBD1	once	TRBJ2-1	CASSRGRGSEEQFF	TGTGCCAGTAGTAGGGGCAGGGGGTCTGAAGAGCAGTTCTTC
TRBV7-8	TRBD2	few	TRBJ2-1	CASSASGTKGNEQFF	TGTGCCAGCAGCGCCTCCGGGACTAAAGGGAATGAGCAGTTCTTC
TRBV5-1	TRBD1	once	TRBJ2-5	CASSGMGQLQETQYF	TGCGCCAGCAGCGGAATGGGACAGCTCCAAGAGACCCAGTACTTC
TRBV4-1	-	-	TRBJ1-2	CASSQDRAGYYGYTF	TGCGCCAGCAGCCAAGATCGCGCAGGCTACTATGGCTACACCTTC
TRBV7-2	-	-	TRBJ1-2	CASSRDGLDTTGYGYTF	TGTGCCAGCAGCCGAGATGGGTTAGACACGACCGGCTATGGCTACACCTTC
TRBV4-3	-	-	TRBJ2-7	CSSSQVKLEGYEQYF	TGCTCCAGCAGCCAAGTTAAGCTGGAGGGTTACGAGCAGTACTTC
TRBV6-4	-	-	TRBJ2-1	CASSTDSGREQFF	TGTGCCAGCAGTACCGATAGCGGCCGAGAGCAGTTCTTC
TRBV27	-	-	TRBJ2-3	CASSLRQTTGTDTQYF	TGTGCCAGCAGTTTACGGCAGACTACAGGCACAGATACGCAGTATTTT
TRBV7-9	TRBD1	few	TRBJ2-1	CASSLAGGGNEQFF	TGTGCCAGCAGCTTAGCAGGGGGCGGGAATGAGCAGTTCTTC
TRBV5-1	TRBD2	-	TRBJ2-7	CASSTQPGLAGGSEQYF	TGCGCCAGCAGTACCCAACCGGGACTAGCGGGGGGTTCCGAGCAGTACTTC
TRBV11-3	-	-	TRBJ2-5	CASSFGGGKGETQYF	TGTGCCAGCAGCTTTGGGGGCGGTAAAGGAGAGACCCAGTACTTC
TRBV5-1	-	-	TRBJ2-5	CASMAGSYQETQYF	TGCGCCAGCATGGCAGGGTCATACCAAGAGACCCAGTACTTC
TRBV10-3	-	-	TRBJ1-2	CAITDRNYGYTF	TGTGCCATCACTGACAGAAACTATGGCTACACCTTC
TRBV10-3	-	-	TRBJ1-2	CAISEPGGYTF	TGTGCCATCAGTGAGCCGGGGGGCTACACCTTC
TRBV5-4	TRBD1	once	TRBJ1-6	CASSYGTGSSPLHF	TGTGCCAGCAGCTACGGGACAGGGAGTTCACCCCTCCACTTT
TRBV4-3	TRBD2	once	TRBJ2-5	CASSQGVAGGEETQYF	TGCGCCAGCAGCCAAGGGGTAGCGGGAGGCGAAGAGACCCAGTACTTC
TRBV6-1	TRBD1	few	TRBJ1-1	CASMGQNLGTEAFF	TGTGCCAGCATGGGACAGAACTTGGGCACTGAAGCTTTCTTT
TRBV11-1	-	few	TRBJ2-2	CASSFDSLPNTGELFF	TGTGCCAGCAGCTTCGACAGCCTACCGAACACCGGGGAGCTGTTTTTT
TRBV5-6	TRBD2	once	TRBJ2-5	CASSFMSGSRETQYF	TGTGCCAGCAGCTTTATGAGCGGGAGTCGGGAGACCCAGTACTTC
TRBV14	-	-	TRBJ2-1	CASRETGRNEQFF	TGTGCCAGCAGGGAGACTGGTCGTAATGAGCAGTTCTTC
TRBV27	-	few	TRBJ2-7	CASSLAGTKDYEQYF	TGTGCCAGCAGTTTAGCCGGGACAAAGGATTACGAGCAGTACTTC
TRBV5-6	TRBD1	-	TRBJ1-1	CASSLVPTGTNTEAFF	TGTGCCAGCAGCTTGGTCCCGACAGGGACGAACACTGAAGCTTTCTTT
TRBV7-6	-	-	TRBJ2-3	CASSPRTGLGDTQYF	TGTGCCAGCAGCCCCCGGACGGGGTTGGGAGATACGCAGTATTTT
TRBV7-6	TRBD1	-	TRBJ1-2	CASSKTQQGTADYGYTF	TGTGCCAGCAGCAAAACCCAACAGGGGACCGCTGACTATGGCTACACCTTC
TRBV9	TRBD2	once	TRBJ2-1	CASSERGERGGRNEQFF	TGTGCCAGCAGCGAAAGGGGAGAGCGGGGGGGCCGCAATGAGCAGTTCTTC
TRBV7-9	-	-	TRBJ2-1	CASSLALLAGGNEQFF	TGTGCCAGCAGCTTAGCGTTACTAGCTGGGGGGAATGAGCAGTTCTTC
TRBV5-6	-	-	TRBJ1-1	CASSIGGGLKAFF	TGTGCCAGCAGCATAGGGGGGGGGCTGAAGGCTTTCTTT
TRBV11-2	TRBD2	few	TRBJ2-5	CASSLGTSGRGAQYF	TGTGCCAGCAGCTTGGGGACTAGCGGGAGGGGGGCCCAGTACTTC
TRBV5-1	-	-	TRBJ1-1	CASHNTPGTEAFF	TGCGCCAGCCACAACACCCCCGGGACTGAAGCTTTCTTT
TRBV10-3	TRBD2	-	TRBJ2-7	CAISGAVRTSGMVYEQYF	TGTGCCATCAGTGGGGCGGTTAGGACTAGCGGGATGGTCTACGAGCAGTACTTC
TRBV10-1	-	-	TRBJ2-3	CASSPITRGILGPRRPDTQYF	TGCGCCAGCAGTCCCATAACCAGGGGAATTCTCGGTCCCCGCAGACCAGATACGCAGTATTTT
TRBV4-3	-	few	TRBJ2-5	CASSLITGEETQYF	TGCGCCAGCAGCCTAATTACGGGGGAAGAGACCCAGTACTTC
TRBV27	-	once	TRBJ2-2	CASSLFRAGELFF	TGTGCCAGCAGTTTATTCAGGGCCGGGGAGCTGTTTTTT
TRBV6-6	TRBD1	few	TRBJ1-5	CASSSGQGGGRPQHF	TGTGCCAGCAGTTCTGGACAGGGGGGCGGACGGCCCCAGCATTTT
TRBV5-1	-	-	TRBJ1-3	CASRQSSGNTIYF	TGCGCCAGCCGCCAGTCTTCTGGAAACACCATATATTTT
TRBV28	TRBD1	-	TRBJ1-2	CASSYGEGTAYGYTF	TGTGCCAGCAGTTACGGGGAAGGGACAGCTTATGGCTACACCTTC
TRBV27	-	-	TRBJ1-2	CASSLLGQFNYGYTF	TGTGCCAGCAGTTTATTGGGGCAGTTTAACTATGGCTACACCTTC
TRBV7-2	-	few	TRBJ1-1	CASSSRGLGTEAFF	TGTGCCAGCAGCTCGAGGGGGTTGGGGACTGAAGCTTTCTTT
TRBV25-1	TRBD1	-	TRBJ1-4	CASSLTGGQNEKLFF	TGTGCCAGCAGTCTGACAGGGGGCCAGAATGAAAAACTGTTTTTT
TRBV2	TRBD1	few	TRBJ1-2	CASRRTGYYGYTF	TGTGCCAGCAGGCGGACAGGCTACTATGGCTACACCTTC
TRBV10-2	TRBD2	-	TRBJ2-2	CASGTSGGAGELFF	TGCGCCAGCGGGACTAGCGGGGGGGCAGGGGAGCTGTTTTTT
TRBV6-5	-	few	TRBJ2-1	CASSYGGRGGYNEQFF	TGTGCCAGCAGTTACGGGGGCAGGGGTGGGTACAATGAGCAGTTCTTC
TRBV28	-	-	TRBJ2-5	CASTPGIRETQYF	TGTGCCAGCACCCCGGGAATTCGGGAGACCCAGTACTTC
TRBV5-6	TRBD1	-	TRBJ1-5	CASSLNRGQSNQPQHF	TGTGCCAGCAGCTTGAACAGGGGGCAGAGCAATCAGCCCCAGCATTTT
TRBV27	-	-	TRBJ1-4	CASSQWRGRGNEKLFF	TGTGCCAGCAGTCAATGGCGGGGGCGGGGTAATGAAAAACTGTTTTTT
TRBV5-5	-	-	TRBJ1-2	CASSFSSNYGYTF	TGTGCCAGCAGCTTTAGCTCTAACTATGGCTACACCTTC
TRBV2	-	once	TRBJ2-7	CASSPRVTYEQYF	TGTGCCAGCAGTCCTAGAGTGACCTACGAGCAGTACTTC
TRBV13	TRBD1	-	TRBJ2-5	CASSRPRGMQETQYF	TGTGCCAGCAGCCGTCCCAGGGGGATGCAAGAGACCCAGTACTTC
TRBV28	TRBD2	-	TRBJ2-5	CASTSGLGRVETQYF	TGTGCCAGCACCTCCGGGCTGGGGAGGGTAGAGACCCAGTACTTC
TRBV7-2	TRBD2	-	TRBJ2-3	CASSLSPSGAGGTQYF	TGTGCCAGCAGCTTAAGCCCCAGCGGGGCTGGGGGGACGCAGTATTTT
TRBV2	TRBD2	-	TRBJ2-1	CASSEVGGKRNNEQFF	TGTGCCAGCAGTGAGGTGGGGGGGAAACGCAACAATGAGCAGTTCTTC
TRBV6-6	TRBD1	few	TRBJ2-7	CASSYSGQGASYEQYF	TGTGCCAGCAGTTACTCCGGACAGGGAGCGTCCTACGAGCAGTACTTC
TRBV5-4	-	-	TRBJ2-7	CASSFDGYEQYF	TGTGCCAGCAGCTTTGACGGGTACGAGCAGTACTTC
TRBV6-5	-	-	TRBJ1-6	CASRSRVINSPLHF	TGTGCCAGCAGGAGCAGGGTAATTAATTCACCCCTCCACTTT